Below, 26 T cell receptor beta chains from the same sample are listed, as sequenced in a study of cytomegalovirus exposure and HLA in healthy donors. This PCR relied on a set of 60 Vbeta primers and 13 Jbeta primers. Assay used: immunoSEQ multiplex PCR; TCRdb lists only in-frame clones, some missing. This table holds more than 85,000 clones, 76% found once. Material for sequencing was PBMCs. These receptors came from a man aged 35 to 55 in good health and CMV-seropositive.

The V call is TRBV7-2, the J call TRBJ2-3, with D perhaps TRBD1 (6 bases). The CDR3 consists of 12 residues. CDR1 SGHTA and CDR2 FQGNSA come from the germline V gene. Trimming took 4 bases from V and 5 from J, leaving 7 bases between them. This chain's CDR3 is CASSSTGDTQYF. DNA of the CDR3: TGTGCCAGCAGCTCGACAGGAGATACGCAGTATTTT.

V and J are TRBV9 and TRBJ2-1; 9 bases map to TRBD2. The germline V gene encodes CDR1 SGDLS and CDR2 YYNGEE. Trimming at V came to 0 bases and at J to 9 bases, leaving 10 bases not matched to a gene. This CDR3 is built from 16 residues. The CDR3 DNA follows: TGTGCCAGCAGCGTAGGGGCGGGGGGGCATGAAAGTGAGCAGTTCTTC. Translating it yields CASSVGAGGHESEQFF. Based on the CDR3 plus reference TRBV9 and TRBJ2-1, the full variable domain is DSGVTQTPKHLITATGQRVTLRCSPRSGDLSVYWYQQSLDQGLQFLIQYYNGEERAKGNILERFSAQQFPDLHSELNLSSLELGDSALYFCASSVGAGGHESEQFFGPGTRLTVL.

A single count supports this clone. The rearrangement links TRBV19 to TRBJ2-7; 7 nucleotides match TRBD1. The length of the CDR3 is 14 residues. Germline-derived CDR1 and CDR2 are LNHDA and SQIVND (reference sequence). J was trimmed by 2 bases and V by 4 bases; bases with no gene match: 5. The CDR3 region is CASSKGQSTYEQYF. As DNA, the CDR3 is TGTGCCAGTAGTAAGGGACAGAGTACCTACGAGCAGTACTTC.

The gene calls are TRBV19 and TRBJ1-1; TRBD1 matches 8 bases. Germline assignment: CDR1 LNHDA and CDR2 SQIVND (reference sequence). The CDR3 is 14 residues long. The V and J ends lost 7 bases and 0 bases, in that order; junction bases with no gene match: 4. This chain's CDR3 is CASKQGVLNTEAFF. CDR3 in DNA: TGTGCCAGTAAACAGGGGGTTTTGAACACTGAAGCTTTCTTT.

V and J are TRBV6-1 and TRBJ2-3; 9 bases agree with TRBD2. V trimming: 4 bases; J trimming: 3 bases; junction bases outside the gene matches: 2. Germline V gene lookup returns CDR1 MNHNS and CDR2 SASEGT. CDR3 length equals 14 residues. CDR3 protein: CASSVTSGTDTQYF. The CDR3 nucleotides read TGTGCCAGCAGTGTTACTAGCGGGACAGATACGCAGTATTTT.

The CDR3 protein is CASSLGDRGYNEQFF. The DNA of the CDR3 is TGTGCCAGCAGCTTGGGGGACAGGGGATACAATGAGCAGTTCTTC. V is TRBV5-6 and J is TRBJ2-1, with 10 bases matching TRBD1. Unmatched junction bases numbered 1, after V lost 0 bases and J lost 4 bases. This CDR3 is 15 amino acids long. Germline CDR1 reads SGHDT; CDR2 reads YYEEEE.

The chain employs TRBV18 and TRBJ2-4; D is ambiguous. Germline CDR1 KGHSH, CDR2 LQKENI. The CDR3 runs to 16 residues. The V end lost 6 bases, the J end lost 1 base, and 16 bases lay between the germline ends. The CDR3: CASSPTPSWAKNIQYF. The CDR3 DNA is TGTGCCAGCTCGCCGACACCTTCATGGGCCAAAAACATTCAGTACTTC.

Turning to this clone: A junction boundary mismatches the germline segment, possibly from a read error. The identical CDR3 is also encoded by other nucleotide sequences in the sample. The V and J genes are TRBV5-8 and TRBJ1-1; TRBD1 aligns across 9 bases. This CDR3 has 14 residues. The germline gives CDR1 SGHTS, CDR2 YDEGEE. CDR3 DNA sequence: TGTGCCAGCAGCTTTCGGGACAGGGACACTGAGGCTTTCTTT. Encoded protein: CASSFRDRDTEAFF.

This CDR3 reads CASSRLAVTFTDTQYF. For the CDR3, the DNA is TGCGCCAGCAGCCGGCTAGCGGTAACCTTCACAGATACGCAGTATTTT. This chain uses TRBV4-1 with TRBJ2-3; 7 bases line up with TRBD2. The CDR3 runs to 16 residues. Losses at the gene ends were 4 bases for V and 2 bases for J; bases not matched to a gene: 9. The germline gives CDR1 MGHRA, CDR2 YSYEKL.

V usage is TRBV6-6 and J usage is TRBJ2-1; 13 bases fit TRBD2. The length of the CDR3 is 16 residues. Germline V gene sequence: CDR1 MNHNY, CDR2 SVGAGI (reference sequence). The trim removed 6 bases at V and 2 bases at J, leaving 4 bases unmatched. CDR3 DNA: TGTGCCAGCAGAAGACTAGCGGGAGGTACCTACAATGAGCAGTTCTTC. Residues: CASRRLAGGTYNEQFF.

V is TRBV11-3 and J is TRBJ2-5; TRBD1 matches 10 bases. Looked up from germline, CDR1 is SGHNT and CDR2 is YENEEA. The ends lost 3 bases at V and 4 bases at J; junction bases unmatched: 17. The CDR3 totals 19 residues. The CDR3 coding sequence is TGTGCCAGCAGCTTCGGCTTTCCCGGGACAGGGGATTGGGGAGAGACCCAGTACTTC. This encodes CASSFGFPGTGDWGETQYF.

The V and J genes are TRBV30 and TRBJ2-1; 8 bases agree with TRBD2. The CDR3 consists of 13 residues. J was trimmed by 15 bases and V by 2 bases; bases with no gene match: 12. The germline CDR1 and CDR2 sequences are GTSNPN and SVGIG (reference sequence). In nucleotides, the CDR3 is TGTGCCTGGAGTTTGGTCGCCGGGGGGGGGTCGTTCTTC. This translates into CAWSLVAGGGSFF.

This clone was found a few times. The CDR3 protein is CASSWDSHTIYF. The CDR3 bases are TGTGCCAGCAGCTGGGACAGTCACACCATATATTTT. The chain joins TRBV7-2 to TRBJ1-3; 7 nucleotides match TRBD1. CDR3 length equals 12 residues. Germline CDR1 SGHTA, CDR2 FQGNSA. V shed 4 bases, J shed 8 bases, and the junction held 2 bases outside the gene matches.

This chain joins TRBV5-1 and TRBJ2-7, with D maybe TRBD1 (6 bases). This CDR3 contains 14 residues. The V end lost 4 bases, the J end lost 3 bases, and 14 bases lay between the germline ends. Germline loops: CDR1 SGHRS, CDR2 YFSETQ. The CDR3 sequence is CASSPRDTYYEQYF. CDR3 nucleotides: TGCGCCAGCAGCCCCCGGGACACTTACTACGAGCAGTACTTC.

CDR3 sequence (DNA): TGCGCCAGCAGCCAATTGTCCCGGGGACAGAGGGAGACCCAGTACTTC. Its protein is CASSQLSRGQRETQYF. This chain links TRBV4-1 with TRBJ2-5; 7 nucleotides agree with TRBD1. Germline V lookup: CDR1 MGHRA, CDR2 YSYEKL. This CDR3 contains 16 residues. V trimming: 2 bases; J trimming: 5 bases; junction bases outside the gene matches: 11.

CDR3 region: CASSQSSSGANVLTF. The CDR3 nucleotides read TGTGCCAGCAGTCAATCCAGCTCTGGGGCCAACGTCCTGACTTTC. This sequence joins TRBV7-2 and TRBJ2-6, with D uncertain. The CDR3 spans 15 residues. Germline V lookup: CDR1 SGHTA, CDR2 FQGNSA. The V gene lost 6 bases and the J gene lost 0 bases, with 9 bases spanning the gap.

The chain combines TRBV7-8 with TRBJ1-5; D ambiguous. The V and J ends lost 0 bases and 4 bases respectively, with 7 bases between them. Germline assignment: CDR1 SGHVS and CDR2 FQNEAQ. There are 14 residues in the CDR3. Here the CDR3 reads CASSLARKNQPQHF. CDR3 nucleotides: TGTGCCAGCAGCTTAGCCAGGAAAAATCAGCCCCAGCATTTT.

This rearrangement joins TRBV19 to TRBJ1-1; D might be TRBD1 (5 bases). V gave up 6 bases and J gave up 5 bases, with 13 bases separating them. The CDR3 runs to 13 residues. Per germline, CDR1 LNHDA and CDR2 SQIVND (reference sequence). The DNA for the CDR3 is TGTGCCAGTAGGCATGATCGGGGGACTGAAGCTTTCTTT. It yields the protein CASRHDRGTEAFF.

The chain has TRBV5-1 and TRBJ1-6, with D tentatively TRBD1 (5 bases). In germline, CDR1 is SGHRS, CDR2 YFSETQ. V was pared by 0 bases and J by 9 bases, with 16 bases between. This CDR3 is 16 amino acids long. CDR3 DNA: TGCGCCAGCAGCTTGGATCTCCCAGGGTTCGGTTCACCCCTCCACTTT. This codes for CASSLDLPGFGSPLHF.

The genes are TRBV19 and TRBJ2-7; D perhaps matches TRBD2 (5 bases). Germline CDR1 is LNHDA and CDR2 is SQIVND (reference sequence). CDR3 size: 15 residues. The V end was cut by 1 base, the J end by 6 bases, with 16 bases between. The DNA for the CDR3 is TGTGCCAGTAGTATAGTGAGTGGGAAGAGCGGCGAGCAGTACTTC. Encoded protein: CASSIVSGKSGEQYF.

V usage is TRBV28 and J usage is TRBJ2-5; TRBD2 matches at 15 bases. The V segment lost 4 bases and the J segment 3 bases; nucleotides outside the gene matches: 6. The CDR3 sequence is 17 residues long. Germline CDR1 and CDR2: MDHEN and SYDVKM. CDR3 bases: TGTGCCAGCAGTTCCCCGGGACTAGCGGGAGGAAAAGAGACCCAGTACTTC. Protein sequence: CASSSPGLAGGKETQYF.

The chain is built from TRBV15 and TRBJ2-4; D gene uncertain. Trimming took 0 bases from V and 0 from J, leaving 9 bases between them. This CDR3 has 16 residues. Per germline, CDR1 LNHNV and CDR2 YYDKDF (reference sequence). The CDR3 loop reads CATSRERDSAKNIQYF. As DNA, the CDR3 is TGTGCCACCAGCAGAGAGAGAGACTCAGCCAAAAACATTCAGTACTTC.

CDR3: CASSLLPTSGPEGGAQYF. In nucleotides, the CDR3 is TGCGCCAGCAGCTTACTCCCGACTAGCGGCCCCGAGGGAGGGGCCCAGTACTTC. This sequence joins TRBV5-1 and TRBJ2-5, with 9 bases fitting TRBD2. Germline lookup yields CDR1 SGHRS and CDR2 YFSETQ. J was trimmed by 9 bases and V by 2 bases; bases with no gene match: 20. The CDR3 has 18 amino acids.

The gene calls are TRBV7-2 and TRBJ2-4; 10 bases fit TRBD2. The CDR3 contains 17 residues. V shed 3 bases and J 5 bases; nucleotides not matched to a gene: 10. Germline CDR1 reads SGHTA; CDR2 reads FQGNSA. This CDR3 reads CASSFLPAGGRENIQYF. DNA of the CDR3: TGTGCCAGCAGCTTTCTCCCAGCGGGAGGGCGGGAAAACATTCAGTACTTC. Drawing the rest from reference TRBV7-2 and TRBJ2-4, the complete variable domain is GAGVSQSPSNKVTEKGKDVELRCDPISGHTALYWYRQSLGQGLEFLIYFQGNSAPDKSGLPSDRFSAERTGGSVSTLTIQRTQQEDSAVYLCASSFLPAGGRENIQYFGAGTRLSVL.

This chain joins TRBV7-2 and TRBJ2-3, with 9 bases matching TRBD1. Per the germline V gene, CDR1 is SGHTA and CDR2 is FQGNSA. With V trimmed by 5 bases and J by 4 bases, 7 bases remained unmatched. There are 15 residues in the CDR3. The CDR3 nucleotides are TGTGCCAGCAGCCTAGGGACAGGGTATTCAGATACGCAGTATTTT. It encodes CASSLGTGYSDTQYF.

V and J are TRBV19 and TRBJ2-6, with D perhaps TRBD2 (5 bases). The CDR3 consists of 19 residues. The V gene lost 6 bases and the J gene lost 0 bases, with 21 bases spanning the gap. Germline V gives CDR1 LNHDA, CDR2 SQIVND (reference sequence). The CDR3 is CASRGAFGGGLSGANVLTF. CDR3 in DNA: TGTGCCAGTAGGGGAGCCTTCGGAGGAGGTCTCTCTGGGGCCAACGTCCTGACTTTC.